This is a list of T cell receptor beta chains from one sample in a study of early T cells in non-severe SARS-CoV-2 infection. TCRdb recomputed calls from the 5' RACE reads with MiXCR, one row per CDR3 protein. The sample lists about 64,000 distinct CDR3 sequences, approximately 14% seen once, with 4% to 4.5% in the top ten. The sequenced sample consisted of whole blood. These receptors all stem from an adult who was a healthcare worker with PCR-confirmed SARS-CoV-2 infection or an uninfected control (not recorded which). The CDR3 runs from the conserved cysteine through the conserved F or W. D genes are given only for firm matches. Some rows have no size entry. The others give once, few or many, or a class for an expanded clone.

many	TRBV7-3	NA	TRBJ2-3	CASSRTWGDTQYF	TGTGCCAGCAGCCGGACGTGGGGGGATACGCAGTATTTT
many	TRBV6-5	NA	TRBJ1-1	CASSPRGGARTEAFF	TGTGCCAGCAGCCCTAGGGGGGGGGCACGCACTGAAGCTTTCTTT
few	TRBV7-6	NA	TRBJ2-3	CASSSTRDAVEHF	TGTGCCAGCAGCTCCACCCGGGACGCCGTAGAGCATTTT
few	TRBV5-1	NA	TRBJ2-7	CASSLGASYEQYF	TGCGCCAGCAGCTTGGGGGCCTCCTACGAGCAGTACTTC
many	TRBV4-1	NA	TRBJ2-7	CASSEVTSYEQYF	TGCGCCAGCAGCGAGGTGACCTCCTACGAGCAGTACTTC
many	TRBV6-2/TRBV6-3	TRBD1	TRBJ2-7	CASSLDREPIYEQYF	TGTGCCAGCAGCCTCGACAGGGAGCCCATCTACGAGCAGTACTTC
few	TRBV5-1	TRBD2	TRBJ2-5	CASTGTSGGPRRETQYF	TGCGCCAGCACCGGGACTAGCGGGGGGCCAAGAAGAGAGACCCAGTACTTC
many	TRBV7-2	NA	TRBJ1-5	CASSLAGGQNQPQHF	TGTGCCAGCAGCTTAGCCGGAGGACAGAATCAGCCCCAGCATTTT
many	TRBV14	NA	TRBJ2-7	CASSQLFSEQYF	TGTGCCAGCAGCCAACTCTTTTCCGAGCAGTACTTC
many	TRBV6-2/TRBV6-3	NA	TRBJ2-1	CASSSRNEQFF	TGTGCCAGCAGTTCGAGGAATGAGCAGTTCTTC
NA	TRBV6-2/TRBV6-3	NA	TRBJ2-1	CASSPLDLDREQFF	TGTGCCAGCAGCCCATTAGACCTAGACAGAGAGCAGTTCTTC
NA	TRBV13	TRBD1	TRBJ2-4	CASSARRTTGSKNIQYF	TGTGCCAGCAGCGCCCGGCGAACGACAGGGTCCAAAAACATTCAGTACTTC
many	TRBV21-1	NA	TRBJ2-1	CASSKRADNEQFF	TGTGCCAGCAGCAAAAGGGCAGACAATGAGCAGTTCTTC
many	TRBV25-1	NA	TRBJ2-5	CASSEGARKTQYF	TGTGCCAGCAGTGAGGGGGCTAGGAAGACCCAGTACTTC
NA	TRBV2	TRBD1	TRBJ1-5	CASRRGQGDQPQHF	TGTGCCAGCAGGAGAGGACAGGGAGATCAGCCCCAGCATTTT
NA	TRBV20-1	NA	TRBJ1-4	CSATDRKLATNEKLFF	TGCAGTGCTACGGACAGAAAACTCGCAACTAATGAAAAACTGTTTTTT
many	TRBV27	TRBD1	TRBJ2-1	CASSLTGSSYNEQFF	TGTGCCAGCAGTCTGACAGGGAGCTCCTACAATGAGCAGTTCTTC
many	TRBV10-2	TRBD1	TRBJ2-5	CASRDRAETQYF	TGCGCCAGCCGGGACAGGGCAGAGACCCAGTACTTC
few	TRBV20-1	NA	TRBJ1-6	CSARDGRDYNSPLHF	TGCAGTGCTAGAGACGGACGGGACTATAATTCACCCCTCCACTTT
many	TRBV7-2	NA	TRBJ2-3	CASSLQWGTGDTQYF	TGTGCCAGCAGCTTACAGTGGGGAACGGGAGATACGCAGTATTTT
NA	TRBV27	NA	TRBJ2-3	CASRSLQGADTQYF	TGTGCCAGCAGAAGTTTACAGGGTGCAGATACGCAGTATTTT
few	TRBV6-6	NA	TRBJ1-6	CASSYSGDTDSPLHF	TGTGCCAGCAGTTACTCAGGGGACACAGATTCACCCCTCCACTTT
few	TRBV10-1	NA	TRBJ2-7	CASSESSGFYEQYF	TGCGCCAGCAGTGAGTCGTCAGGCTTCTACGAGCAGTACTTC
many	TRBV12-3/TRBV12-4	TRBD1	TRBJ1-1	CASSADRSNTEAFF	TGTGCCAGCAGTGCGGACAGGTCGAACACTGAAGCTTTCTTT
few	TRBV7-9	TRBD1	TRBJ1-4	CASSFLQGLNEKLFF	TGTGCCAGCAGCTTTCTACAGGGGCTTAATGAAAAACTGTTTTTT
NA	TRBV5-1	TRBD1	TRBJ2-5	CASSHGTGQETQYF	TGCGCCAGCAGCCATGGGACAGGGCAAGAGACCCAGTACTTC
NA	TRBV9	NA	TRBJ1-5	CASSVGGSNQPQHF	TGTGCCAGCAGCGTAGGGGGGTCCAATCAGCCCCAGCATTTT
few	TRBV20-1	NA	TRBJ1-3	CSAREEGAGNTIYF	TGCAGTGCTAGAGAGGAGGGAGCTGGAAACACCATATATTTT
NA	TRBV29-1	NA	TRBJ2-7	CSVEDSRGRGYEQYF	TGCAGCGTTGAAGATTCGCGGGGCAGGGGCTACGAGCAGTACTTC
NA	TRBV5-6	NA	TRBJ2-6	CASSYGGVPGANVLTF	TGTGCCAGCAGCTACGGGGGAGTGCCTGGGGCCAACGTCCTGACTTTC
NA	TRBV29-1	TRBD1	TRBJ2-1	CSAVPTGEQFF	TGCAGCGCCGTACCGACAGGGGAGCAGTTCTTC
many	TRBV20-1	NA	TRBJ1-5	CSAGSSGAQPQHF	TGCAGTGCTGGTTCATCGGGTGCACAGCCCCAGCATTTT
NA	TRBV7-9	TRBD2	TRBJ2-1	CASSSGTSGGNEQFF	TGTGCCAGCAGCTCCGGGACTAGCGGGGGAAATGAGCAGTTCTTC
few	TRBV11-2	TRBD1	TRBJ2-5	CASSQTGDLETQYF	TGTGCCAGCAGCCAAACAGGGGACCTGGAGACCCAGTACTTC
NA	TRBV12-3/TRBV12-4	NA	TRBJ1-2	CASSFYGTANYGYTF	TGTGCCAGCAGTTTTTACGGGACCGCTAACTATGGCTACACCTTC
many	TRBV20-1	TRBD1	TRBJ1-2	CSASPGTGSGYTF	TGCAGTGCTAGCCCCGGGACAGGGTCAGGCTACACCTTC
many	TRBV29-1	TRBD1	TRBJ2-2	CSVGGTGYAGELFF	TGCAGCGTTGGGGGGACAGGGTATGCCGGGGAGCTGTTTTTT
many	TRBV29-1	NA	TRBJ2-1	CSVRHPDEQFF	TGCAGCGTTCGACATCCGGATGAGCAGTTCTTC
few	TRBV12-3/TRBV12-4	TRBD2	TRBJ2-7	CASRGGGEQYF	TGTGCCAGCCGCGGGGGAGGTGAGCAGTACTTC
many	TRBV25-1	NA	TRBJ2-5	CASSEPGAQETQYF	TGTGCCAGCAGTGAACCGGGGGCCCAAGAGACCCAGTACTTC
few	TRBV11-2	NA	TRBJ1-2	CASSLGSGANYGYTF	TGTGCCAGCAGCTTAGGCTCGGGAGCTAACTATGGCTACACCTTC
few	TRBV2	NA	TRBJ2-1	CASSTRPEQFF	TGTGCCAGCAGTACCCGGCCCGAGCAGTTCTTC
NA	TRBV4-3	NA	TRBJ2-5	CASSQRPKETQYF	TGCGCCAGCAGCCAACGTCCGAAAGAGACCCAGTACTTC
NA	TRBV10-2	TRBD2	TRBJ2-2	CASSDVDRLAENTGELFF	TGCGCCAGCAGTGACGTTGATCGGCTAGCGGAAAACACCGGGGAGCTGTTTTTT
few	TRBV3-1	TRBD1	TRBJ2-5	CASSYRGEQETQYF	TGTGCCAGCAGCTACAGGGGGGAGCAAGAGACCCAGTACTTC
NA	TRBV12-3/TRBV12-4	NA	TRBJ1-2	CASSRGAGYTF	TGTGCCAGCAGTCGGGGGGCTGGCTACACCTTC
NA	TRBV2	NA	TRBJ2-5	CASRDDHKSQYF	TGTGCCAGCAGGGACGATCATAAGTCCCAGTACTTC
many	TRBV9	NA	TRBJ2-5	CASSVLPSQETQYF	TGTGCCAGCAGCGTTCTTCCTAGTCAAGAGACCCAGTACTTC
NA	TRBV3-1	NA	TRBJ2-1	CASSQPRREQFF	TGTGCCAGCAGCCAGCCCCGCCGGGAGCAGTTCTTC
NA	TRBV6-2/TRBV6-3	TRBD1	TRBJ2-7	CASSDRVSYEQYF	TGTGCCAGCAGCGACAGGGTCTCCTACGAGCAGTACTTC
NA	TRBV11-2	TRBD2	TRBJ2-7	CASNPRGGRKQYF	TGTGCCAGCAACCCTCGCGGGGGGCGGAAGCAGTACTTC
few	TRBV7-9	TRBD2	TRBJ2-1	CASSLGWLAGVDEQFF	TGTGCCAGCAGCTTAGGTTGGCTAGCGGGGGTGGATGAGCAGTTCTTC
few	TRBV12-3/TRBV12-4	NA	TRBJ2-4	CASSLDGNIQYF	TGTGCCAGCAGTTTGGACGGGAACATTCAGTACTTC
NA	TRBV11-2	NA	TRBJ2-7	CASSPAGSSYEQYF	TGTGCCAGCAGCCCCGCCGGGAGCTCCTACGAGCAGTACTTC